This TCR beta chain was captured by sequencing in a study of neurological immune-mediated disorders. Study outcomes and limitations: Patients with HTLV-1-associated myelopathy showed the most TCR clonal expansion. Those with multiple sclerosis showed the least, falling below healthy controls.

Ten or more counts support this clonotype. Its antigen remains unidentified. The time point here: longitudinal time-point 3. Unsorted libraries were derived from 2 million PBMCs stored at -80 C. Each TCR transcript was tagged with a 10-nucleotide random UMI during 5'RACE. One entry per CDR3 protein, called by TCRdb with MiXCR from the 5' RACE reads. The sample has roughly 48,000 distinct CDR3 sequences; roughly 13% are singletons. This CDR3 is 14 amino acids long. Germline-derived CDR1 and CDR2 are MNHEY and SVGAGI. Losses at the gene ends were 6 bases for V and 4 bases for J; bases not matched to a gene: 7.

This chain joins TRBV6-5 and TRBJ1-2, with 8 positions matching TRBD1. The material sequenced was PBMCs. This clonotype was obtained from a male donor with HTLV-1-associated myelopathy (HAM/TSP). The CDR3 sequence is CASRLGQGLYGYTF. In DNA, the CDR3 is TGTGCCAGCAGGCTCGGACAGGGTCTCTATGGCTACACCTTC.